The rows below give T cell receptor beta chains drawn from one sample of a study of T-cell memory formation after mild COVID-19. TCRdb analysed the 5' RACE reads with MiXCR anew, one entry per CDR3 protein. The sample carries roughly 180,000 distinct CDR3 sequences, approximately 10% recorded once. Sequencing input: PBMCs or a T cell subset sorted from them (not recorded which). These receptors all stem from a young man who had mild COVID-19 (a few samples of this study predate the infection). Cell type and time point are not known. The CDR3 runs from the conserved cysteine through the conserved F or W. D genes are given only for firm matches. For some rows the clone size is stated as once, few or many, or as a class when expanded; others skip it.

J | V | D | size | DNA | CDR3
TRBJ1-5 | TRBV6-2/TRBV6-3 | - | - | TGTGCCAGCAGTTACACCGACCCGGGACCGCAGCATTTT | CASSYTDPGPQHF
TRBJ2-5 | TRBV28 | TRBD1 | few | TGTGCCAGCAGTTCGGGACAGGGGGCGCATCGAGAGACCCAGTACTTC | CASSSGQGAHRETQYF
TRBJ2-3 | TRBV7-2 | - | few | TGTGCCAGCAGCCCATACCGGGGCACAGATACGCAGTATTTT | CASSPYRGTDTQYF
TRBJ2-1 | TRBV7-3 | TRBD1 | - | TGTGCCAGCAGCAAGGGACAGGGGAGCTCCTACAATGAGCAGTTCTTC | CASSKGQGSSYNEQFF
TRBJ1-2 | TRBV4-3 | - | - | TGCGCCAGCAGCCAAGCCGCGGTTGCGAGCTATGGCTACACCTTC | CASSQAAVASYGYTF
TRBJ1-1 | TRBV29-1 | - | few | TGCAGCGTTGACATCAGGGGAGGGACTGAAGCTTTCTTT | CSVDIRGGTEAFF
TRBJ2-1 | TRBV28 | - | few | TGTGCCAGTGGGACGGGGGACAATGAGCAGTTCTTC | CASGTGDNEQFF
TRBJ2-1 | TRBV28 | TRBD1 | few | TGTGCCAGCAGTTCGGGACAGGACTCCTACAATGAGCAGTTCTTC | CASSSGQDSYNEQFF
TRBJ2-5 | TRBV6-2/TRBV6-3 | - | - | TGTGCCACCGGCGACCAGCGTTTACACCAGACCCAGTACTTC | CATGDQRLHQTQYF
TRBJ2-3 | TRBV24-1 | - | many | TGTGCCACCAGTGACCCGGGAAGGGGCACAGATACGCAGTATTTT | CATSDPGRGTDTQYF
TRBJ1-1 | TRBV7-9 | - | many | TGTGCCAGCAGCTTAGGTGGGGCAGGGGAGAACACTGAAGCTTTCTTT | CASSLGGAGENTEAFF
TRBJ2-2 | TRBV5-1 | - | few | TGCGCCAGCAGCTTGCTTGAAAGGGACACCGGGGAGCTGTTTTTT | CASSLLERDTGELFF